This T cell receptor (beta chain) was recorded in a study of long-term antiretroviral therapy in people with HIV. They ran version v3.0 of the immunoSEQ assay at survey level. Libraries were prepared by immunoSEQ multiplex PCR; TCRdb keeps only in-frame clonotypes and omits some of them. Of 15,000 or so clones listed, around 79% are singletons. Comment on this clone: Antigen unknown.

Study findings and constraints: Subsequent to ART, diversity was augmented yet persisted below that of transplant donor controls. Compared with controls, HIV repertoires showed narrower CDR3 length ranges. Older ART regimens were possibly in use when the blood was collected between about 2004 and 2018. Adherence to ART, viral resistance and therapy changes lacked any data.

The material sequenced was unsorted PBMCs, taken at the start of antiretroviral therapy. This clonotype was obtained from a man aged 25 to 45 with HIV.

CDR3 region: CASSSGPANYGYTF. DNA of the CDR3: TGCGCCAGCAGCTCAGGACCAGCTAACTATGGCTACACCTTC. V and J are TRBV5-1 and TRBJ1-2; D unclear. The CDR3 is 14 amino acids. V lost 3 bases, J lost 0 bases, and 9 bases lay in between. The V gene's germline CDR1 is SGHRS and CDR2 YFSETQ. Together with reference TRBV5-1 and TRBJ1-2, the CDR3 gives the full variable domain: KAGVTQTPRYLIKTRGQQVTLSCSPISGHRSVSWYQQTPGQGLQFLFEYFSETQRNKGNFPGRFSGRQFSNSRSEMNVSTLELGDSALYLCASSSGPANYGYTFGSGTRLTVV.